This TCR beta chain came from a study of T cells in Graves' hyperthyroidism and ophthalmopathy. Study-level points and caveats: Onset of ophthalmopathy came a median approximately 6.8 months after the model predicted it.

Many counts were recorded for this clonotype. The antigen is undetermined. CDR3 size: 11 residues. Germline V lookup: CDR1 MNHEY, CDR2 SVGEGT. The V end lost 2 bases, the J end lost 8 bases, and 6 bases lay between the germline ends. TCR beta CDR3 regions were amplified from RNA. Carried out on the TCR CDR3, a first-round RT-PCR used the HTBI primer set. TCRdb analysed the multiplex PCR reads with MiXCR anew, one entry per CDR3 protein. The table lists roughly 380,000 distinct CDR3 sequences, roughly 18% of them singletons. Sequencing input: blood. The receptor was derived from a woman aged 40-49 years with Graves' ophthalmopathy. The chain recombines TRBV6-2 or TRBV6-3 with TRBJ1-2, with no clear D. This CDR3 reads CASSYPNGYTF. CDR3 in DNA: TGTGCCAGCAGTTACCCGAACGGCTACACCTTC.